This TCR beta chain came from a study of beta chain features in type 1 diabetes. Isolated RNA was reverse transcribed in full, so expressed TCRB transcripts were sequenced. Sequencing used immunoSEQ multiplex PCR; TCRdb keeps in-frame clones, though not all of them. There are 810,000 or so clones in the sample; roughly 16% occur only once, and around 0.02% lies in the top ten. The germline V gene has CDR1 MNHEY and CDR2 SVGAGI. This CDR3 spans 16 amino acids. Losses at the gene ends were 0 bases for V and 7 bases for J; bases not matched to a gene: 8. Sequencing was performed on naive CD4+ T cells from blood. V gene TRBV6-5 combines with J gene TRBJ2-2; TRBD2 matches at 7 bases. The receptor comes from a woman in her late teens or twenties in good health. Here the CDR3 reads CASSYSRREVGGELFF. The CDR3 DNA sequence: TGTGCCAGCAGTTACTCGAGACGGGAGGTCGGCGGGGAGCTGTTTTTT.